The source of this T cell receptor (beta chain) is a study of cytomegalovirus exposure and HLA in healthy donors. Across the whole study: In a previous analysis, 95 million to 130 million unique TCR beta sequences were found from about 190 million T cells.

Study-wide results and caveats: In a later analysis, roughly 17,000 TCR beta sequences were associated with HLA alleles at 0.05 false discovery rate. About 87% or about 30% of the time was how often most TCR beta V segments were productive, according to an earlier analysis.

The CDR3 contains 15 residues. J gave up 5 bases and V 0 bases, and 6 bases lay outside the gene matches. CDR1 SGHAT and CDR2 FQNNGV come from the germline V gene. For this clone: Its antigen is still unknown.

PCR used 60 Vbeta primers and 13 Jbeta primers. TCRdb's table, derived via immunoSEQ multiplex PCR, lists solely in-frame clones and lacks some. The profile shows some 200,000 clones, 65% to 80% of them singletons. The specimen sequenced was PBMCs. The chain combines TRBV11-2 with TRBJ2-7, with 8 bases that match TRBD1. The clonotype originates from a man aged 45 to 65 in good health and CMV-seronegative. This chain's CDR3 is CASSLERTGSHEQYF. The CDR3 DNA is TGTGCCAGCAGCTTAGAGAGGACAGGGTCCCACGAGCAGTACTTC.